This T cell receptor (beta chain) appears in the sequencing data of a study of T cells after posttransplantation cyclophosphamide. This clone occurred many times. This CDR3 comprises 17 residues. With 0 bases clipped from V and 3 bases from J, the junction kept 3 bases outside the gene matches. CDR1 and CDR2 (germline): SGHVS, FNYEAQ. Generated by immunoSEQ multiplex PCR, the TCRdb table keeps only in-frame clones and is missing some. Altogether about 27,000 clones were found in the sample, and no singletons occur. Cyclophosphamide on days +3 and +4 followed busulfan-fludarabine conditioning and a marrow graft.

Sequencing was performed on PBMCs, taken after allogeneic stem cell transplant with posttransplant cyclophosphamide. The receptor's source is a male patient in his late teens or twenties who received an allogeneic stem cell transplant from a related donor, was CMV-positive, and had no GVHD. Some T cells may be transferred from the graft donor. The chain employs TRBV7-6 and TRBJ2-2, with 11 bases aligning to TRBD2. The CDR3 coding sequence is TGTGCCAGCAGCTTAGCGCTAGCGGGAGGTTACACCGGGGAGCTGTTTTTT. Translating gives CASSLALAGGYTGELFF.